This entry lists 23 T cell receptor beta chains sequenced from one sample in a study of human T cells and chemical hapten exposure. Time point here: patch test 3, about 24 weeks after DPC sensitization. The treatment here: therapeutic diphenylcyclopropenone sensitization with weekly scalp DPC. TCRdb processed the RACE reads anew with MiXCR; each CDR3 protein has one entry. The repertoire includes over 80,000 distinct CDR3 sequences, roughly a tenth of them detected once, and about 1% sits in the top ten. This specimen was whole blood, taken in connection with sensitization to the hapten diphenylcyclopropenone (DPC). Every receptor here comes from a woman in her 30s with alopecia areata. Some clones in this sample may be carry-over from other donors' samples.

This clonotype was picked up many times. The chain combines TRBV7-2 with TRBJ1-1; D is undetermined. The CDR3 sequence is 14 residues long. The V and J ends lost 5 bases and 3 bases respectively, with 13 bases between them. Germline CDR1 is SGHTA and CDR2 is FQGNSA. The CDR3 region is CASSGPNRDTEAFF. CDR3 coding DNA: TGTGCCAGCAGCGGACCCAATAGGGACACTGAAGCTTTCTTT.

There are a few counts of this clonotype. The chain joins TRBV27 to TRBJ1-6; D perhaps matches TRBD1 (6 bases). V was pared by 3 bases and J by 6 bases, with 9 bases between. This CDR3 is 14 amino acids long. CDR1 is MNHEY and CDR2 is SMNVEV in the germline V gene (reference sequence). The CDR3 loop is CASSLSRGNSPLHF. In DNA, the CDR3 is TGTGCCAGCAGTTTGTCCAGGGGTAATTCACCCCTCCACTTT.

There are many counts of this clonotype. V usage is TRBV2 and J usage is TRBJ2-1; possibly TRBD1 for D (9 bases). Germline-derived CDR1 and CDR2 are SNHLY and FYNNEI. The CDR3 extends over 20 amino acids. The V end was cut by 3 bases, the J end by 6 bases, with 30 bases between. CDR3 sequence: CASSESGGTGNVGSGNEQFF. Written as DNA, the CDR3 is TGTGCCAGCAGTGAGTCGGGAGGGACAGGGAATGTTGGATCGGGCAATGAGCAGTTCTTC. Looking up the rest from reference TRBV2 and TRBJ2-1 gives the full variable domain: EPEVTQTPSHQVTQMGQEVILRCVPISNHLYFYWYRQILGQKVEFLVSFYNNEISEKSEIFDDQFSVERPDGSNFTLKIRSTKLEDSAMYFCASSESGGTGNVGSGNEQFFGPGTRLTVL.

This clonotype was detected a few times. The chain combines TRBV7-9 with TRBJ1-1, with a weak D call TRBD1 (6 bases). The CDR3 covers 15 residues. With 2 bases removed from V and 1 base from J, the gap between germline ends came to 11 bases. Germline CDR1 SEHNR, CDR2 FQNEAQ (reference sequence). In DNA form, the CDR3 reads TGTGCCAGCAGCTTATATCAGGGGACGAACACTGAAGCTTTCTTT. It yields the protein CASSLYQGTNTEAFF. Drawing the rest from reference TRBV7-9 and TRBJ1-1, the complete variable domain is DTGVSQNPRHKITKRGQNVTFRCDPISEHNRLYWYRQTLGQGPEFLTYFQNEAQLEKSRLLSDRFSAERPKGSFSTLEIQRTEQGDSAMYLCASSLYQGTNTEAFFGQGTRLTVV.

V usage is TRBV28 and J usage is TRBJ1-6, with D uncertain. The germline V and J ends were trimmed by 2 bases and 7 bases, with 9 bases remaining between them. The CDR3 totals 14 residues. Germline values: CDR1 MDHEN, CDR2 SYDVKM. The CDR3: CASSLVRANSPLHF. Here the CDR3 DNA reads TGTGCCAGCAGTTTAGTAAGGGCGAATTCACCCCTCCACTTT.

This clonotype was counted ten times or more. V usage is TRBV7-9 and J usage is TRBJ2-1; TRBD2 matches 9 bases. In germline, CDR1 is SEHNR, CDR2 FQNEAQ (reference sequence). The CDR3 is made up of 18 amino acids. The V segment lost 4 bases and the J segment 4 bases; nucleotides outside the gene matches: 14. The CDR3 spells CASSSSGQRLAVYNEQFF. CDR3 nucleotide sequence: TGTGCCAGCAGCTCCTCGGGACAGCGACTAGCGGTTTACAATGAGCAGTTCTTC.

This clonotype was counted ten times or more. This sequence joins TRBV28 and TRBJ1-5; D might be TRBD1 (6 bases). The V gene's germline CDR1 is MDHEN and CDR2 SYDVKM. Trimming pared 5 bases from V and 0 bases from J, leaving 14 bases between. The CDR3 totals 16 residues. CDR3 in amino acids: CASSTAGGYSNQPQHF. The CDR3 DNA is TGTGCCAGCAGTACCGCCGGGGGCTATAGCAATCAGCCCCAGCATTTT.

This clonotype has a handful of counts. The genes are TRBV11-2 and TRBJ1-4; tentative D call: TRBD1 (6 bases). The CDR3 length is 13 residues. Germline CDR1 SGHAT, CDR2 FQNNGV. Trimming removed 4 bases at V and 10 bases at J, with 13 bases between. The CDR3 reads CASSSQGRGKLFF. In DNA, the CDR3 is TGTGCCAGCAGCTCCCAGGGGCGAGGAAAACTGTTTTTT.

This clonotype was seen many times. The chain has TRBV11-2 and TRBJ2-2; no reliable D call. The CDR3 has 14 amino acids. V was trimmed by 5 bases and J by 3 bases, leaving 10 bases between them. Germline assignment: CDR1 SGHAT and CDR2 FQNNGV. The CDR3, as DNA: TGTGCCAGCAGCAAAGCCATCTACACCGGGGAGCTGTTTTTT. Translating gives CASSKAIYTGELFF.

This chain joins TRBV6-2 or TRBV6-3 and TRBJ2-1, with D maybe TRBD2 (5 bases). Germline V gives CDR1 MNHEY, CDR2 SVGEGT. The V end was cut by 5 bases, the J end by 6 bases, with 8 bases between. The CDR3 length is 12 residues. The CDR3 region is CASSPTSNEQFF. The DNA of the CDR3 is TGTGCCAGCAGTCCCACTAGCAATGAGCAGTTCTTC.

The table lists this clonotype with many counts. CDR3 in amino acids: CASSLAFAAAGANVLTF. The CDR3 region has the DNA TGTGCCAGCAGCTTAGCGTTTGCAGCAGCTGGGGCCAACGTCCTGACTTTC. The chain recombines TRBV7-9 with TRBJ2-6; D is unclear. The length of the CDR3 is 17 residues. Germline lookup yields CDR1 SEHNR and CDR2 FQNEAQ (reference sequence). V lost 0 bases to trimming and J lost 2 bases, with 11 bases between them.

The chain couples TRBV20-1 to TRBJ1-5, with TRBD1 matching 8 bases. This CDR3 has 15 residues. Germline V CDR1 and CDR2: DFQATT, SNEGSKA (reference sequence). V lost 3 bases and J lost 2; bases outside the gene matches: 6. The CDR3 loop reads CSASGAQGGNQPQHF. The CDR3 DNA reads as TGCAGTGCTAGTGGGGCACAGGGGGGCAATCAGCCCCAGCATTTT.

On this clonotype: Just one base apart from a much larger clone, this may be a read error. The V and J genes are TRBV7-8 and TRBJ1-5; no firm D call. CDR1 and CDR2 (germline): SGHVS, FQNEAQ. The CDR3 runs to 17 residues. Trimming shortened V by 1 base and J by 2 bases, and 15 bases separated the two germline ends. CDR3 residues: CASSLETVVIGNQPQHF. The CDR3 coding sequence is TGTGCCAGCAGCTTAGAGACGGTGGTCATAGGCAATCAGCCCCAGCATTTT.

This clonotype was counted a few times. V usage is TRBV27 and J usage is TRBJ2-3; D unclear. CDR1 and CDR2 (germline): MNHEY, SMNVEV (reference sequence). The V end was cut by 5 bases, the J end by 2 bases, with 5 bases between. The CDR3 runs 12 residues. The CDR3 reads CASSTATDTQYF. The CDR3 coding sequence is TGTGCCAGCAGTACAGCCACAGATACGCAGTATTTT.

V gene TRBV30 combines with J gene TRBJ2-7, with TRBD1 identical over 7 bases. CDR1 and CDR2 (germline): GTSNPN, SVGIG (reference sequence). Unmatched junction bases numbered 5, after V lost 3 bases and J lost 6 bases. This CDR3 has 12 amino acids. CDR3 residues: CAWSTTGAEQYV. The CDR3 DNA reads TGTGCCTGGAGCACTACAGGGGCCGAGCAGTACGTC.

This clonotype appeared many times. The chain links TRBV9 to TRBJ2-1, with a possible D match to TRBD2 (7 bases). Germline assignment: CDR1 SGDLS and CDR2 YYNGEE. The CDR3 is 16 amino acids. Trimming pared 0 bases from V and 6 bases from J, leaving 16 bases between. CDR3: CASSVGSGGLSNEQFF. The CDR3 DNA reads TGTGCCAGCAGCGTAGGTTCCGGGGGGCTCTCCAATGAGCAGTTCTTC.

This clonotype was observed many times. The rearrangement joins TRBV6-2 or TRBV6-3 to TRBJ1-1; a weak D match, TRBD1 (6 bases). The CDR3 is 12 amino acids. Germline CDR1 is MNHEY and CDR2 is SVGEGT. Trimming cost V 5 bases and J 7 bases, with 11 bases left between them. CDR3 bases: TGTGCCAGCAGTCGGGCAGGGGATGAAGCTTTCTTT. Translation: CASSRAGDEAFF.

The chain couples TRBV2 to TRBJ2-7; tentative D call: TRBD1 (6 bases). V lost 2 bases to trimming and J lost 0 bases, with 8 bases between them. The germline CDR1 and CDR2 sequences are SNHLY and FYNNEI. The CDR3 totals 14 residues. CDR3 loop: CASSEQGSSYEQYF. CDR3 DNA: TGTGCCAGCAGTGAACAGGGGTCCTCCTACGAGCAGTACTTC. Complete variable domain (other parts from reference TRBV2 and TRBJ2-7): EPEVTQTPSHQVTQMGQEVILRCVPISNHLYFYWYRQILGQKVEFLVSFYNNEISEKSEIFDDQFSVERPDGSNFTLKIRSTKLEDSAMYFCASSEQGSSYEQYFGPGTRLTVT.

The CDR3 sequence: CSVRRAGDGANVLTF. CDR3 bases: TGCAGCGTAAGGAGAGCGGGGGACGGGGCCAACGTCCTGACTTTC. This chain joins TRBV29-1 and TRBJ2-6, with TRBD2 matching 8 bases. Trimming cost V 6 bases and J 4 bases; bases outside gene matches: 8. The CDR3 loop spans 15 amino acids. The germline CDR1 and CDR2 sequences are SQVTM and ANQGSEA.

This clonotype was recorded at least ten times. CDR3 protein: CASSDQGLAGANEQFF. CDR3 in DNA: TGTGCCAGCAGTGACCAGGGACTAGCGGGAGCCAATGAGCAGTTCTTC. The J gene is TRBJ2-1, the V gene TRBV6-1; TRBD2 agrees at 14 bases. The CDR3 loop spans 16 amino acids. CDR1 and CDR2 from the germline V gene are MNHNS and SASEGT. Trimming at V came to 3 bases and at J to 6 bases, leaving 4 bases not matched to a gene.

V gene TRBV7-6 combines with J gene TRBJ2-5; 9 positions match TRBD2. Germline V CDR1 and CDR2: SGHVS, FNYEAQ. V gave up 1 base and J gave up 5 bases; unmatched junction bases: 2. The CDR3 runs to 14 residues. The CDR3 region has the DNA TGTGCCAGCAGCTTAGGCGGGAGGGACGAGACCCAGTACTTC. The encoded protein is CASSLGGRDETQYF.

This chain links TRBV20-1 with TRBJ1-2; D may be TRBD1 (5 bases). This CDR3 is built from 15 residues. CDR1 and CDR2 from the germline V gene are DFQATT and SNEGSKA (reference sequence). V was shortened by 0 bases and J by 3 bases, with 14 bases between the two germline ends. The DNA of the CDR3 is TGCAGTGCTAGAGACTTCCGGGACGGCCACTATGGCTACACCTTC. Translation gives CSARDFRDGHYGYTF.

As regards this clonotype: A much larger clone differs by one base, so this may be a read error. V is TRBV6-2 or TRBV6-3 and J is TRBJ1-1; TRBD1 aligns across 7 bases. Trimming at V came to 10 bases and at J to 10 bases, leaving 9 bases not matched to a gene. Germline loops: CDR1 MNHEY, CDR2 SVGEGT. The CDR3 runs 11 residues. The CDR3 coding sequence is TGTGCCACCTCAGCCTACAGGGGAGCTTTCTTT. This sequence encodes CATSAYRGAFF.